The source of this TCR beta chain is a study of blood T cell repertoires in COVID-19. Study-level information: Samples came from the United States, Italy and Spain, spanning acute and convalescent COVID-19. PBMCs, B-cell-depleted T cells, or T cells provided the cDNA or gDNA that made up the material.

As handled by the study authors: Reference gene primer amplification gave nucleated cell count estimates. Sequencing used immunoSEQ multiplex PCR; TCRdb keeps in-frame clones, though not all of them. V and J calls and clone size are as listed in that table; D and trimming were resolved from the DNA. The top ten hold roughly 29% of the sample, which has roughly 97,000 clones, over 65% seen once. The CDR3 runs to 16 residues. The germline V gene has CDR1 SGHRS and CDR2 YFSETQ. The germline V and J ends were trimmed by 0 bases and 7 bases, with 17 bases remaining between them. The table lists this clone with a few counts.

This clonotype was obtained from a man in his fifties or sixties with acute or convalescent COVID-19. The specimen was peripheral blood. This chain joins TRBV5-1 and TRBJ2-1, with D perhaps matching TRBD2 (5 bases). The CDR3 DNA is TGCGCCAGCAGCTTGGCCATCGGGGTTTTAAGGAATGAGCAGTTCTTC. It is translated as CASSLAIGVLRNEQFF.